This is a list of T cell receptor beta chains from one sample in a study of OX40 agonist ivuxolimab in advanced cancers. Profiling relied on immunoSEQ multiplex PCR, and the TCRdb table lists in-frame clones only, not all of them. The data contain tens of thousands of clones, around 83% of them singletons. Sample: CD4+ or CD8+ T cells sorted from blood, taken in a trial of the OX40 agonist ivuxolimab. All receptors come from an adult with an advanced solid tumor such as melanoma, head and neck, liver or kidney cancer. Each CDR3 is given with its conserved first and last residue. The order of the fields is D gene, V gene, clone size, J gene, CDR3 DNA, CDR3 protein. A D gene is named only where the DNA matches it firmly. Rows give clone size only sometimes, using once, few, many, or a class for an expanded clone.

.,TRBV5-6,.,TRBJ2-6,TGTGCCAGCAGGGAGTTCCGGGACTCGTGGTGGGTTGGGGCCAACGTCCTGACTTTC,CASREFRDSWWVGANVLTF
TRBD1,TRBV5-5,.,TRBJ1-1,TGTGCCAGCAGCTCCTATCAGGGGGAGGACACTGAAGCTTTCTTT,CASSSYQGEDTEAFF
.,TRBV6-7,.,TRBJ1-4,TGTGCCAGCAGTTACTCAAGAGGGAATAATGAAAAACTGTTTTTT,CASSYSRGNNEKLFF
.,TRBV6-5,.,TRBJ1-2,TGTGCCAGCAGTCAGGTCGGGGCCCTTTATGGCTACACCTTC,CASSQVGALYGYTF
.,TRBV18,.,TRBJ2-2,TGTGCCAGCTCACCACAGAATACGGGCACCGGGGAGCTGTTTTTT,CASSPQNTGTGELFF
.,TRBV5-1,.,TRBJ2-3,TGCGCCAGCAGCTTGCCCAGTTCCCGTGGTCTCACAGATACGCAGTATTTT,CASSLPSSRGLTDTQYF
TRBD2,TRBV5-1,once,TRBJ2-1,TGCGCCAGCAGCCGACTAGCGGGGGGGCTCACTGAGCAGTTCTTC,CASSRLAGGLTEQFF
TRBD2,TRBV19,.,TRBJ2-7,TGTGCCAGTAGGCCCAATTGGGGACTAGCACCAGTGGGGGAGCAGTACTTC,CASRPNWGLAPVGEQYF
.,TRBV5-6,.,TRBJ1-4,TGTGCCAGCAGCTGGGGCCGGTCTAATGAAAAACTGTTTTTT,CASSWGRSNEKLFF
.,TRBV6-6,.,TRBJ1-4,TGTGCCAGCCGAACAGGGTTTGCTGAAAAACTGTTTTTT,CASRTGFAEKLFF
.,TRBV28,.,TRBJ2-7,TGTGCCAGCAGTGAGCCCCCATCCTACGAGCAGTACTTC,CASSEPPSYEQYF
.,TRBV11-2,.,TRBJ1-4,TGTGCCAGCAGTTCCGAGGGGATCGGTAATGAAAAACTGTTTTTT,CASSSEGIGNEKLFF
TRBD2,TRBV11-2,.,TRBJ2-3,TGTGCCAGCAGCTTCGGACTAGCGGGAGGTACTGATACGCAGTATTTT,CASSFGLAGGTDTQYF
.,TRBV5-6,.,TRBJ2-5,TGTGCCAGCAGTCACAGGGAGAGGGAAAGGTTTCAAGAGACCCAGTACTTC,CASSHRERERFQETQYF
TRBD2,TRBV7-7,.,TRBJ2-5,TGTGCCAGCAGCTTAGCGCGGGAGTCCCGGGTCATAGGGACCCAGTACTTC,CASSLARESRVIGTQYF
.,TRBV5-1,.,TRBJ1-1,TGCGCCAGCAGCTTGGCAGGGACGAACACTGAAGCTTTCTTT,CASSLAGTNTEAFF
TRBD2,TRBV6-1,.,TRBJ2-3,TGTGCCAGCAGTGAATTTAGCGGGAGGGGCACAGATACGCAGTATTTT,CASSEFSGRGTDTQYF
TRBD2,TRBV7-7,.,TRBJ2-3,TGTGCCAGCAGTTTAGAGGCGGGAGGGCCGTATACGCAGTATTTT,CASSLEAGGPYTQYF